The 20 T cell receptor beta chains reported below all come from one sample, sequenced in a study of identical twins. TCRdb analysed the 5' RACE reads with MiXCR anew, one entry per CDR3 protein. The sample includes about 900,000 distinct CDR3 sequences, approximately 13% of them seen just once. This sample also appeared in a second study, on yellow fever vaccine responses in identical twins.

Input material: PBMCs. The source is a woman between 18 and 29 years old in good health.

This clonotype was counted once. The gene calls are TRBV5-1 and TRBJ2-5; D gene uncertain. The CDR3 runs 13 residues. Trimming took off 2 bases at V and 5 bases at J, with 10 bases between the two ends. CDR1 and CDR2 from the germline V gene are SGHRS and YFSETQ. The CDR3 bases are TGCGCCAGCAGCTTTATTCTTTCGGAGACCCAGTACTTC. It yields the protein CASSFILSETQYF.

This clonotype appeared a few times. The CDR3 coding sequence is TGTGCCAGCAGCTTATCTGGCAGGGATGAAAAACTGTTTTTT. This translates into CASSLSGRDEKLFF. V is TRBV7-9 and J is TRBJ1-4; tentatively, D is TRBD1 (5 bases). Germline V gene sequence: CDR1 SEHNR, CDR2 FQNEAQ (reference sequence). The CDR3 covers 14 residues. V gave up 2 bases and J gave up 6 bases, with 10 bases separating them.

This clonotype was observed many times. CDR3 in DNA: TGTGCCACCAGTGTTGGGGACAGGACATACAATGAGCAGTTCTTC. Its protein is CATSVGDRTYNEQFF. The genes are TRBV24-1 and TRBJ2-1; 8 bases fit TRBD1. Germline V lookup: CDR1 KGHDR, CDR2 SFDVKD. This CDR3 is 15 amino acids long. Trimming cost V 5 bases and J 4 bases; bases outside gene matches: 6.

This clonotype was seen a handful of times. The rearrangement joins TRBV2 to TRBJ1-1, with D perhaps matching TRBD1 (6 bases). CDR1 and CDR2 from the germline V gene are SNHLY and FYNNEI. The CDR3 length is 14 residues. V was shortened by 6 bases and J by 5 bases, with 16 bases between the two germline ends. CDR3: CASRNRADGTEAFF. The CDR3 nucleotides are TGTGCCAGCAGGAACAGGGCGGATGGAACTGAAGCTTTCTTT. Full variable domain (remainder filled in from reference TRBV2 and TRBJ1-1): EPEVTQTPSHQVTQMGQEVILRCVPISNHLYFYWYRQILGQKVEFLVSFYNNEISEKSEIFDDQFSVERPDGSNFTLKIRSTKLEDSAMYFCASRNRADGTEAFFGQGTRLTVV.

The CDR3, as DNA: TGTGCCATCAGTGAGTCGGGGGGCAGGGCCCTCTACGAGCAGTACTTC. As protein: CAISESGGRALYEQYF. The rearrangement joins TRBV10-3 to TRBJ2-7, with D possibly being TRBD1 or TRBD2 (6 bases each). V lost 0 bases, J lost 3 bases, and 15 bases lay in between. CDR3 size: 16 residues. Germline V gene lookup returns CDR1 ENHRY and CDR2 SYGVKD.

This clonotype was seen a handful of times. This rearrangement joins TRBV27 to TRBJ2-4; 8 nucleotides align to TRBD2. V dropped 5 bases and J dropped 9; count of bases not matched to a gene: 6. The germline V gene encodes CDR1 MNHEY and CDR2 SMNVEV (reference sequence). This CDR3 has 13 residues. The CDR3 DNA reads TGTGCCAGCAGTAAAGCGGGAGAAGGCATTCAGTACTTC. This encodes CASSKAGEGIQYF.

Note on this clonotype: This clone may be a read error of a much larger clone one base away. J is TRBJ2-2 and V is TRBV9, with a weak D call TRBD2 (6 bases). CDR1 and CDR2 (germline): SGDLS, YYNGEE. Trimming stripped 4 bases from V and 4 bases from J, with 14 bases between. The CDR3 sequence is 15 residues long. CDR3 in amino acids: CASSPYSGGTGELFF. CDR3 in DNA: TGTGCCAGCAGCCCATACTCCGGGGGCACCGGGGAGCTGTTTTTT.

The chain is built from TRBV29-1 and TRBJ2-5; 9 bases align to TRBD2. V lost 5 bases and J lost 5; bases outside the gene matches: 15. This CDR3 is built from 16 residues. In germline, CDR1 is SQVTM, CDR2 ANQGSEA. The DNA of the CDR3 is TGCAGCGTTCATCCGGGACTAGCCCTCGGAGGGGAGACCCAGTACTTC. Translation: CSVHPGLALGGETQYF.

This clonotype was seen a handful of times. V gene TRBV6-1 combines with J gene TRBJ2-3, with TRBD2 matching over 9 bases. CDR1 and CDR2 (germline): MNHNS, SASEGT. V dropped 6 bases and J dropped 4; count of bases not matched to a gene: 8. This CDR3 is built from 15 residues. The CDR3 DNA follows: TGTGCCAGCAGACCCGTAGCGGGAGTTTCAGATACGCAGTATTTT. It is translated as CASRPVAGVSDTQYF.

The chain joins TRBV10-3 to TRBJ1-5; unclear D gene. In germline, CDR1 is ENHRY, CDR2 SYGVKD. V gave up 2 bases and J gave up 6 bases, with 5 bases separating them. This CDR3 spans 12 amino acids. The CDR3 DNA sequence: TGTGCCATCAGTGAGGCGGGTCAGCCCCAGCATTTT. Amino acid sequence: CAISEAGQPQHF.

This chain links TRBV28 with TRBJ2-5; 7 bases align to TRBD1. Germline loops: CDR1 MDHEN, CDR2 SYDVKM. This CDR3 contains 14 residues. With 6 bases clipped from V and 4 bases from J, the junction kept 8 bases outside the gene matches. The CDR3 bases are TGTGCCAGCAGCCAATTGACAGGGATAGAGACCCAGTACTTC. As protein: CASSQLTGIETQYF.

The gene calls are TRBV7-8 and TRBJ2-7; D unresolved. This CDR3 has 16 amino acids. Germline V gives CDR1 SGHVS, CDR2 FQNEAQ. V was clipped by 4 bases and J by 6 bases, with 22 bases between them. CDR3 DNA: TGTGCCAGCAGCTCGATTCGGACCCAAAATTCGGTCGAGCAGTACTTC. Its translation: CASSSIRTQNSVEQYF. Combining the CDR3 with reference TRBV7-8 and TRBJ2-7 gives the whole variable domain GAGVSQSPRYKVAKRGQDVALRCDPISGHVSLFWYQQALGQGPEFLTYFQNEAQLDKSGLPSDRFFAERPEGSVSTLKIQRTQQEDSAVYLCASSSIRTQNSVEQYFGPGTRLTVT.

This clonotype was observed a few times. V and J are TRBV6-5 and TRBJ1-6; D might be TRBD1 (5 bases). Per the germline V gene, CDR1 is MNHEY and CDR2 is SVGAGI. V was pared by 2 bases and J by 10 bases, with 12 bases between. The CDR3 extends over 14 amino acids. This CDR3 reads CASSYGRATSPLHF. CDR3 coding DNA: TGTGCCAGCAGTTACGGCAGGGCGACCTCACCCCTCCACTTT.

This chain links TRBV20-1 with TRBJ2-7; a weak D match, TRBD2 (5 bases). The V and J ends lost 3 bases and 3 bases respectively, with 15 bases between them. The CDR3 consists of 14 residues. Germline lookup yields CDR1 DFQATT and CDR2 SNEGSKA (reference sequence). The CDR3 sequence: CSASVREYDYEQYF. CDR3 coding DNA: TGCAGTGCTAGTGTGAGGGAGTACGACTACGAGCAGTACTTC.

There are a few counts of this clonotype. J is TRBJ2-1 and V is TRBV4-2; the D call may be TRBD1 or TRBD2 (5 bases each). CDR3 length: 15 amino acids. In germline, CDR1 is LGHNA, CDR2 YNFKEQ. Trimming took 0 bases from V and 6 from J, leaving 12 bases between them. Here the CDR3 reads CASSQEWDQFNEQFF. The CDR3 DNA is TGTGCCAGCAGCCAAGAATGGGACCAGTTCAATGAGCAGTTCTTC.

The chain couples TRBV7-9 to TRBJ2-2; the D gene is possibly TRBD2 (5 bases). The CDR3 covers 16 residues. Germline CDR1 and CDR2: SEHNR and FQNEAQ (reference sequence). V shed 5 bases and J shed 3 bases, with 16 bases lying between them. CDR3 bases: TGTGCCAGCAGCCCCGAGGGAGCTAGCTACACCGGGGAGCTGTTTTTT. As protein: CASSPEGASYTGELFF.

This clonotype was detected many times. The chain employs TRBV9 and TRBJ2-1; D tentatively reads TRBD1 or TRBD2 (5 bases each). CDR3 length equals 16 residues. Germline V CDR1 and CDR2: SGDLS, YYNGEE. Trimming cost V 2 bases and J 0 bases, with 12 bases left between them. As DNA, the CDR3 is TGTGCCAGCAGCGTTGCCGGGACCCTCTCCTACAATGAGCAGTTCTTC. Translation: CASSVAGTLSYNEQFF. Full variable domain (rest looked up from reference TRBV9 and TRBJ2-1): DSGVTQTPKHLITATGQRVTLRCSPRSGDLSVYWYQQSLDQGLQFLIQYYNGEERAKGNILERFSAQQFPDLHSELNLSSLELGDSALYFCASSVAGTLSYNEQFFGPGTRLTVL.

This clonotype was counted ten times or more. The CDR3 DNA reads as TGTGCCAGCAGCTTAGTTGATGGGTACGATACGCAGTATTTT. Translation: CASSLVDGYDTQYF. The V and J genes are TRBV7-2 and TRBJ2-3; D uncertain. V was clipped by 1 base and J by 6 bases, with 11 bases between them. Germline V gene lookup returns CDR1 SGHTA and CDR2 FQGNSA. This CDR3 is 14 amino acids long.

The chain carries TRBV5-1 and TRBJ2-7; 7 bases align to TRBD1. Germline-derived CDR1 and CDR2 are SGHRS and YFSETQ. V lost 7 bases and J lost 6; bases outside the gene matches: 13. CDR3 length: 14 residues. This CDR3 is CASRGRETGSEQYF. For the CDR3, the DNA is TGCGCCAGCCGCGGCCGAGAGACAGGGAGCGAGCAGTACTTC.

The gene calls are TRBV11-2 and TRBJ2-1, with 7 bases that match TRBD2. The germline CDR1 and CDR2 sequences are SGHAT and FQNNGV. The CDR3 totals 16 residues. After removal of 5 bases from V and 0 bases from J, the junction contained 7 bases not matched to a gene. CDR3 sequence: CASSPMGGYSYNEQFF. CDR3 in DNA: TGTGCCAGCAGCCCCATGGGAGGGTACTCCTACAATGAGCAGTTCTTC. The whole variable domain, filled in from reference TRBV11-2 and TRBJ2-1, reads EAGVAQSPRYKIIEKRQSVAFWCNPISGHATLYWYQQILGQGPKLLIQFQNNGVVDDSQLPKDRFSAERLKGVDSTLKIQPAKLEDSAVYLCASSPMGGYSYNEQFFGPGTRLTVL.